This record covers a single TCR beta chain. Its antigen is undetermined. The sample is drawn from a study of blood T cells in healthy people across ages. The CDR3 runs 15 residues. Unmatched junction bases numbered 11, after V lost 4 bases and J lost 8 bases. The germline gives CDR1 SGHRS, CDR2 YFSETQ. PCR was performed a second time for about 7 to 11 cycles using a sample-barcoded 5' primer and a J-beta primer mix. TCRdb analysed the 5' RACE reads with MiXCR anew, one entry per CDR3 protein. In the table there are fewer than 1,000,000 distinct CDR3 sequences, 46% of which are singletons. Findings of the study overall: Naive CD4+ cells and diversity were both higher in long-lived donors than in aged donors.

The chain couples TRBV5-1 to TRBJ2-1, with 8 bases that match TRBD2. Input material: blood. This TCR came from a man at least 80 years old in good health. This chain's CDR3 is CASSIGGAGVDEQFF. The CDR3 DNA follows: TGCGCCAGCAGCATCGGCGGAGCGGGAGTCGATGAGCAGTTCTTC.